Listed below are T cell receptor beta chains from one sample, sequenced in a study of blood T cells in healthy people across ages. MiXCR was run by TCRdb on the 5' RACE reads, yielding one entry per CDR3 protein. The sample records 700,000 to 850,000 distinct CDR3 sequences, roughly 50% being singletons. Sequenced material: blood. The receptors were gathered from a man older than 75 in good health. CDR3s include the opening cysteine and the closing phenylalanine or tryptophan. The D gene is left open where the match is weak. Clone size appears in some rows only: once, few, many, or a class for an expanded clone.

>15|NA|many|TRBJ2-7|TRBV7-9
CASSSPVAGGDEQYF
TGTGCCAGCAGCTCCCCGGTGGCAGGGGGGGACGAGCAGTACTTC
>15|TRBD1|few|TRBJ1-6|TRBV4-1
CASSHQQGDNSPLHF
TGCGCCAGCAGCCACCAACAGGGGGATAATTCACCCCTCCACTTT
>11|NA|NA|TRBJ2-3|TRBV29-1
CSVEVVDTQYF
TGCAGCGTTGAAGTGGTAGATACGCAGTATTTT
>14|NA|once|TRBJ1-1|TRBV3-1
CASSQRRTNTEAFF
TGTGCCAGCAGCCAACGCCGTACGAACACTGAAGCTTTCTTT
>17|TRBD2|few|TRBJ2-1|TRBV7-2
CASSTSGSPAPYNEQFF
TGTGCCAGCAGCACTAGCGGGAGTCCCGCCCCCTACAATGAGCAGTTCTTC
>16|TRBD1|NA|TRBJ1-3|TRBV20-1
CSARDPGQGSGNTIYF
TGCAGTGCTAGAGATCCCGGACAGGGCTCTGGAAACACCATATATTTT
>15|NA|few|TRBJ1-4|TRBV5-1
CASSIFGQNLEKLFF
TGCGCCAGCAGCATCTTCGGACAGAATTTGGAAAAACTGTTTTTT
>14|NA|few|TRBJ1-4|TRBV28
CASSRTPTNEKLFF
TGTGCCAGCAGTCGGACGCCGACTAATGAAAAACTGTTTTTT
>13|NA|many|TRBJ2-7|TRBV29-1
CSVVRGAPYEQYF
TGCAGCGTTGTTCGGGGGGCGCCGTACGAGCAGTACTTC
>13|NA|NA|TRBJ2-7|TRBV6-1
CAISPRLSSEQYF
TGTGCCATCTCGCCTAGACTCTCCTCCGAGCAGTACTTC
>12|NA|many|TRBJ2-5|TRBV7-9
CASSPGGKTQYF
TGTGCCAGCAGTCCTGGCGGAAAGACCCAGTACTTC
>14|NA|NA|TRBJ2-7|TRBV20-1
CSANRAFVPYEQYF
TGCAGTGCTAATCGCGCGTTCGTCCCCTACGAGCAGTACTTC
>14|NA|NA|TRBJ2-7|TRBV14
CASSQDIALGEQYF
TGTGCCAGCAGCCAAGATATTGCCTTGGGAGAGCAGTACTTC
>14|TRBD1|NA|TRBJ1-6|TRBV6-5
CASSTDRVGSPLHF
TGTGCCAGCAGCACCGACAGGGTAGGATCACCCCTCCACTTT
>14|TRBD1|NA|TRBJ2-7|TRBV12-3/TRBV12-4
CASKPGQAVYEQYF
TGTGCCAGCAAACCGGGACAGGCAGTCTACGAGCAGTACTTC
>15|TRBD1|few|TRBJ2-4|TRBV7-6
CASSLGTGDPLEQYF
TGTGCCAGCAGCTTAGGGACAGGGGACCCCTTAGAGCAGTACTTC
>13|NA|few|TRBJ1-2|TRBV5-5
CASSLRGVHGYTF
TGTGCCAGCAGCTTGCGGGGGGTTCATGGCTACACCTTC
>15|NA|many|TRBJ2-7|TRBV29-1
CSVAGTQTLSYEQYF
TGCAGCGTTGCCGGGACCCAAACCCTTTCCTACGAGCAGTACTTC
>16|TRBD1|NA|TRBJ2-2|TRBV28
CASRKGGIGNTGELFF
TGTGCCAGCAGGAAAGGGGGCATAGGCAACACCGGGGAGCTGTTTTTT
>15|NA|NA|TRBJ2-3|TRBV24-1
CATSDYQGSHRHAYF
TGTGCCACCAGTGATTACCAGGGGAGTCACAGACACGCGTATTTT
>14|NA|few|TRBJ2-1|TRBV29-1
CSVAVRVSYHEQFF
TGCAGCGTTGCTGTTCGGGTTTCTTACCATGAGCAGTTCTTC
>16|NA|NA|TRBJ2-7|TRBV4-1
CASSQVFSMKNYEQYF
TGCGCCAGCAGCCAAGTTTTCTCGATGAAAAACTACGAGCAGTACTTC
>18|NA|few|TRBJ2-3|TRBV9
CASSASSGTSTPEDTQYF
TGTGCCAGCAGCGCCTCCAGTGGGACAAGTACGCCGGAAGATACGCAGTATTTT
>13|NA|NA|TRBJ2-1|TRBV24-1
CATSDLFGQVQFF
TGTGCCACCAGTGATCTTTTCGGACAAGTGCAGTTCTTC
>17|NA|NA|TRBJ1-4|TRBV7-9
CASSLGRLGITNEELFF
TGTGCCAGCAGCTTAGGGCGGTTGGGCATCACTAATGAAGAACTGTTTTTT
>13|NA|NA|TRBJ2-1|TRBV20-1
CSAETTISDEQFF
TGCAGTGCCGAAACTACTATCTCCGATGAGCAGTTCTTC
>15|NA|few|TRBJ2-1|TRBV3-1
CASSQDSLLNNEQFF
TGTGCCAGCAGCCAAGATTCACTACTCAACAATGAGCAGTTCTTC
>15|TRBD2|NA|TRBJ2-3|TRBV12-3/TRBV12-4
CASTPGRERADTQYF
TGTGCCAGCACCCCCGGGCGGGAGAGGGCGGATACGCAGTATTTT
>14|NA|NA|TRBJ2-1|TRBV6-1
CASSTDYEANEQFF
TGTGCCAGCAGTACGGACTACGAAGCCAATGAGCAGTTCTTC
>15|TRBD1|few|TRBJ2-7|TRBV10-3
CAISPGQGGSYEQYF
TGTGCCATCAGTCCTGGACAGGGAGGATCCTACGAGCAGTACTTC
>13|NA|NA|TRBJ1-1|TRBV6-1
CASRAGDVTEAFF
TGTGCCAGCAGGGCAGGGGATGTCACTGAAGCTTTCTTT
>17|NA|NA|TRBJ2-1|TRBV7-3
CASSRVAALGTYNEQFF
TGTGCCAGCTCCAGGGTTGCGGCCCTAGGCACCTACAATGAGCAGTTCTTC
>14|NA|few|TRBJ2-3|TRBV20-1
CSATHQGSTDTQYF
TGCAGTGCTACCCACCAGGGGAGCACAGATACGCAGTATTTT
>13|TRBD1|few|TRBJ2-7|TRBV20-1
CSARLTGGYEQYF
TGCAGTGCTAGGCTGACAGGGGGCTACGAGCAGTACTTC
>15|NA|NA|TRBJ1-3|TRBV25-1
CASSESGGSGNTIYF
TGTGCCAGCAGTGAATCCGGGGGCTCTGGAAACACCATATATTTT
>17|NA|few|TRBJ2-6|TRBV11-2
CASSLVGQSSGANVLTF
TGTGCCAGCAGCTTAGTCGGCCAGAGCTCTGGGGCCAACGTCCTGACTTTC
>13|NA|few|TRBJ2-1|TRBV25-1
CASEDPGGETQFF
TGTGCCAGCGAAGACCCCGGAGGAGAGACCCAGTTCTTC
>16|NA|few|TRBJ1-2|TRBV2
CASRRTPLTGNYGYTF
TGTGCCAGCAGAAGAACCCCCCTAACAGGGAACTATGGCTACACCTTC
>15|NA|few|TRBJ2-1|TRBV6-1
CASSEMTGSYNEQFF
TGTGCCAGCAGTGAGATGACTGGATCCTACAATGAGCAGTTCTTC
>14|NA|NA|TRBJ1-2|TRBV5-1
CASSLGDNSNGYTF
TGCGCCAGCAGCTTGGGGGACAATTCGAATGGCTACACCTTC
>16|TRBD2|NA|TRBJ2-3|TRBV10-3
CAISDGEREVNRDAYF
TGTGCCATCAGTGACGGCGAGCGGGAGGTGAACAGAGACGCGTATTTT
>14|NA|NA|TRBJ2-3|TRBV29-1
CSVEFASLADTQYF
TGCAGCGTTGAATTCGCTAGCCTCGCAGATACGCAGTATTTT
>15|NA|NA|TRBJ2-5|TRBV28
CASSLIGQNQETQYF
TGTGCCAGCAGTTTAATCGGACAGAATCAAGAGACCCAGTACTTC
>17|TRBD1|few|TRBJ2-7|TRBV6-5
CASSYSQISGQSYEQYF
TGTGCCAGCAGTTACTCACAGATCTCGGGACAGTCCTACGAGCAGTACTTC
>16|TRBD2|NA|TRBJ2-7|TRBV20-1
CSARDPLSGRAHEQYF
TGCAGTGCTAGAGATCCCCTGAGCGGGAGGGCCCACGAGCAGTACTTC
>13|TRBD1|NA|TRBJ2-3|TRBV20-1
CSARRTGGDTQYF
TGCAGTGCTAGGAGGACAGGGGGTGATACGCAGTATTTT
>14|TRBD2|few|TRBJ2-7|TRBV4-2
CASSQATSGYEQYF
TGTGCCAGCAGCCAAGCTACTAGCGGGTACGAGCAGTACTTC
>15|NA|NA|TRBJ2-7|TRBV5-1
CASSGSRFGFDEQYF
TGCGCCAGCAGCGGGTCCAGGTTCGGATTCGACGAGCAGTACTTC
>16|NA|NA|TRBJ2-7|TRBV20-1
CSARDTGIAWYNEQYF
TGCAGTGCTAGAGATACAGGAATAGCTTGGTACAATGAGCAGTACTTC
>13|NA|few|TRBJ2-7|TRBV25-1
CASSVMGGYEQYF
TGTGCCAGCAGTGTTATGGGGGGATACGAGCAGTACTTC
>12|NA|NA|TRBJ1-2|TRBV28
CASGSTGYGYTF
TGTGCCAGCGGTTCCACAGGGTATGGCTACACCTTC
>18|TRBD1|many|TRBJ2-7|TRBV4-2
CASSKGTGALSSYNEQYF
TGTGCCAGCAGCAAAGGGACAGGGGCCTTAAGCTCCTACAATGAGCAGTACTTC
>16|TRBD2|NA|TRBJ2-1|TRBV7-9
CASSPPPGLAVHEQFF
TGTGCCAGCAGCCCACCCCCGGGACTAGCGGTCCATGAGCAGTTCTTC
>14|NA|few|TRBJ2-4|TRBV7-2
CASSLGERRNIQYF
TGTGCCAGCAGCTTAGGGGAGAGAAGAAACATTCAGTACTTC
>12|NA|NA|TRBJ2-7|TRBV5-6
CASSKLPFEQYF
TGTGCCAGCAGTAAATTACCTTTCGAGCAGTACTTC
>13|NA|NA|TRBJ2-7|TRBV27
CASSFRENYEQYF
TGTGCCAGCAGTTTCCGGGAGAACTACGAGCAGTACTTC
>18|NA|many|TRBJ2-1|TRBV11-2
CASSLVRATGNSYNEQFF
TGTGCCAGCAGCTTAGTAAGGGCAACAGGGAACTCCTACAATGAGCAGTTCTTC
>12|NA|NA|TRBJ1-2|TRBV29-1
CSADSEIYGYTF
TGCAGCGCGGACAGCGAAATCTATGGCTACACCTTC
>14|TRBD1|NA|TRBJ1-2|TRBV10-2
CATAWGQGNYGYTF
TGCGCCACCGCTTGGGGACAGGGAAACTATGGCTACACCTTC
>14|NA|NA|TRBJ2-1|TRBV24-1
CATSSPFDLNEQFF
TGTGCCACCAGTTCCCCCTTCGATTTGAATGAGCAGTTCTTC